This T cell receptor beta chain was observed in a study of CD4 T cells in relation to SARS-CoV-2 and coronaviruses. Study summary: TCR beta CDR3s were sequenced after roughly ten-day antigen culture of PBMCs. Negative control cultures got HIV-1 Nef peptides or no peptide.

Germline CDR1 is SGHRS and CDR2 is YFSETQ. This CDR3 region has 12 residues. Trimming pared 0 bases from V and 4 bases from J, leaving 4 bases between. Remarks on this clone: The antigen is undetermined.

TCRdb's copy holds only in-frame clones and misses some; the assay was immunoSEQ multiplex PCR. This sample carries fewer than 25,000 clones, around four fifths of them seen once, and the ten largest clones take about 16%. Unexposed donor CD4+ T cells date from about 2010-2018, before the COVID-19 pandemic. CD4+ T cells were isolated from the cells after 10 days of culture. Cells permitting, SARS-CoV-2 S/N and four cold-coronavirus spikes were tested on unexposed-donor CD4+ T cells. Cultures received half-medium IL-2 refreshes on days 3 and 7. The sample taken for sequencing was CD4+ T cells from PBMCs, cultured in vitro. This TCR came from a human donor in good health. This rearrangement joins TRBV5-1 to TRBJ2-5; D unclear. CDR3 coding DNA: TGCGCCAGCAGCTTGGCCGGAGAGACCCAGTACTTC. Translating gives CASSLAGETQYF.